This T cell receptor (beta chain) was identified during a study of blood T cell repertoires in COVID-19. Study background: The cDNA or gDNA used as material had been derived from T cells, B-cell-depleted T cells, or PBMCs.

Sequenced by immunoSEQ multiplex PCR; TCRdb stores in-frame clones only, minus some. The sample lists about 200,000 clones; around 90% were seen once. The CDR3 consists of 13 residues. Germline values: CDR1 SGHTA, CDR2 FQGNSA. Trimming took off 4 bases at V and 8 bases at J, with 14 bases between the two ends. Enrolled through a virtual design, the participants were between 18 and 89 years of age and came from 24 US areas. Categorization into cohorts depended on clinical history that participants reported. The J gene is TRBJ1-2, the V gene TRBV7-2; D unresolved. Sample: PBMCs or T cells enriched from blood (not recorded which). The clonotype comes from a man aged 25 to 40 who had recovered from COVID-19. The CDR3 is CASSSFAGSGYTF. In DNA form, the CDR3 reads TGTGCCAGCAGCTCCTTTGCGGGGAGCGGCTACACCTTC.